The entry that follows covers one T cell receptor beta chain sequence. This clonotype came up many times. No antigen is known for it. Base qualities were left out, and no much larger clone turns up one base away. Data came from an Illumina HiSeq 2000. Multiplex PCR amplification was used to build the TCR beta chain libraries. High-throughput sequencing was used to analyze the amplified TCR beta chain products. The public sequencing data were trimmed at Q25 with fastp and processed into clonotypes with MiXCR by TCRdb, which kept only in-frame beta chains. Identical CDR3 proteins give one entry, which carries the most common genes and DNA. This sample lists some 170,000 distinct CDR3 sequences; roughly 35% were detected once. The ten largest clones capture about 3.8% of the sample. The lymph node samples were taken from the axillary draining lymph nodes of breast cancer patients. This entry is derived from a study of breast tumors, draining lymph nodes, adjacent tissues listed by TCRdb under 2016. Study-wide context: TCR beta repertoires were compared across tumor, adjacent nontumor tissue and axillary lymph nodes obtained from breast cancer patients. The study was designed to assess the relationships and possible T-cell exchange between tumor, surrounding tissue and draining lymph node repertoires in human breast cancer.

The paper's findings and limits, for the study overall: Tumor T-cell repertoires showed less diversity than lymph node repertoires and more diversity than nontumor tissue repertoires, and tumor T-cell repertoires showed preferential V and J gene usage. In luminal-like breast cancer, tumor and nontumor tissue repertoires resembled each other significantly more than in basal-like breast cancer. The conclusion that tumor T cells originate in lymph nodes was framed as consistent with a hypothesis rather than directly demonstrated. A scenario in which most tumor T cells derive from the lymph node and then expand within tumor tissue was judged to be consistent with the data.

The sample taken for sequencing was axillary lymph node tissue. The TCR was taken from a female donor with breast cancer. Some clones in this sample may be carry-over from other donors' samples.

The DNA reads TGTGCCAGCAGTTACTTTGACAGGAAAGAGACCCAGTACTTC. The resulting protein is CASSYFDRKETQYF. This chain joins TRBV6-5 to TRBJ2-5, with a tentative D gene TRBD1 over 6 matching bases. Including cysteine and phenylalanine, the CDR3 has 14 amino acids. Just the 42-base CDR3 DNA is kept, in frame starting at base 1. For CDR1 and CDR2, the germline V gene lists MNHEY and SVGAGI. V is clipped by 1 base and J by 3 bases, and the sequence between their germline boundaries is 9 bases long.